Shown below are 21 T cell receptor beta chains from a single sample sequenced in a study of blood T cell repertoires in COVID-19. The protocol was immunoSEQ multiplex PCR, while the TCRdb copy is restricted to in-frame clones and leaves out a portion. The table shows about 190,000 clones, with 89% occurring only once. The sequenced sample was peripheral blood. These TCRs come from a man between 35 and 55 years old with acute or convalescent COVID-19.

This clone was counted once. This chain connects TRBV7-2 to TRBJ1-5, with D unclear. Germline values: CDR1 SGHTA, CDR2 FQGNSA. With 2 bases removed from V and 1 base from J, the gap between germline ends came to 9 bases. The CDR3 loop spans 15 amino acids. CDR3: CASSLLHTSNQPQHF. The CDR3 nucleotides are TGTGCCAGCAGCTTATTGCACACGAGCAATCAGCCCCAGCATTTT.

CDR3 DNA: TGTGCTAGTGTCCCCGACAGGGGTAGAACAGATACGCAGTATTTT. Amino acid sequence: CASVPDRGRTDTQYF. The chain combines TRBV12-5 with TRBJ2-3; 8 bases fit TRBD1. Germline V lookup: CDR1 LGHNT, CDR2 FRNRAP. The CDR3 sequence is 15 residues long. The V segment lost 7 bases and the J segment 3 bases; nucleotides outside the gene matches: 9.

This chain joins TRBV6-5 and TRBJ2-7, with 8 bases fitting TRBD1. V shed 2 bases, J shed 4 bases, and the junction held 7 bases outside the gene matches. Germline CDR1 and CDR2: MNHEY and SVGAGI. The CDR3 totals 15 residues. The CDR3 region is CASSYGQGFGYEQYF. CDR3 nucleotide sequence: TGTGCCAGCAGTTACGGACAGGGCTTTGGGTACGAGCAGTACTTC.

DNA for the CDR3: TGTGCCAGCAGCTTAACCAGGATCCAGCAGTTCTTC. Translation: CASSLTRIQQFF. The genes are TRBV5-6 and TRBJ2-1; no clear D gene. Germline CDR1 is SGHDT and CDR2 is YYEEEE. The CDR3 is 12 amino acids. V was cut by 2 bases and J by 11 bases, with 11 bases left in between.

This clone was counted a single time. V is TRBV15 and J is TRBJ1-4, with 7 nucleotides matching TRBD1. CDR1 LNHNV and CDR2 YYDKDF come from the germline V gene (reference sequence). The CDR3 length is 14 residues. The J segment lost 5 bases and the V segment lost 4 bases, leaving 4 bases of the junction unmatched. The CDR3 sequence: CATSNDRANEKLFF. In nucleotides, the CDR3 is TGTGCCACCAGCAACGACAGGGCAAATGAAAAACTGTTTTTT.

The chain couples TRBV2 to TRBJ1-1; 7 bases are a match to TRBD1. The germline gives CDR1 SNHLY, CDR2 FYNNEI. After removal of 4 bases from V and 3 bases from J, the junction contained 8 bases not matched to a gene. This CDR3 comprises 15 residues. The CDR3 sequence: CASSGAGGGYTEAFF. The DNA for the CDR3 is TGTGCCAGCAGTGGAGCAGGGGGTGGGTACACTGAAGCTTTCTTT.

The chain is built from TRBV5-5 and TRBJ1-5, with D possibly matching TRBD1 (5 bases). The V end lost 4 bases, the J end lost 3 bases, and 11 bases lay between the germline ends. CDR3 length equals 14 residues. CDR1 and CDR2 from the germline V gene are SGHKS and YYEKEE (reference sequence). In DNA, the CDR3 is TGTGCCAGCAGCCTCGGACAACCCAATCAGCCCCAGCATTTT. Its protein product is CASSLGQPNQPQHF.

This chain joins TRBV28 and TRBJ1-6; TRBD1 might be the D (5 bases). Germline V CDR1 and CDR2: MDHEN, SYDVKM. V lost 7 bases to trimming and J lost 9 bases, with 16 bases between them. The CDR3 covers 14 residues. CDR3 bases: TGTGCCAGCATCGTAGCCGGGGGGAGTTCACCCCTCCACTTT. Its protein product is CASIVAGGSSPLHF.

This clone has a single count. The gene calls are TRBV10-2 and TRBJ2-5, with TRBD2 matching over 11 bases. Germline CDR1 WSHSY, CDR2 SAAADI. The CDR3 covers 16 residues. The J segment lost 5 bases and the V segment lost 2 bases, leaving 7 bases of the junction unmatched. DNA for the CDR3: TGCGCCAGCAGTGAGCTCCTAGCGGGGGGCCTGGAGACCCAGTACTTC. Translation: CASSELLAGGLETQYF.

The chain employs TRBV30 and TRBJ1-1; 7 bases agree with TRBD1. The V gene end was trimmed by 4 bases and the J gene end by 4 bases; junction bases not matched to a gene: 6. Germline V gene sequence: CDR1 GTSNPN, CDR2 SVGIG (reference sequence). The CDR3 extends over 13 amino acids. The CDR3 bases are TGTGCCTGGAACAGGGGCCGCGGCACTGAAGCTTTCTTT. It translates to CAWNRGRGTEAFF.

The J gene is TRBJ2-1, the V gene TRBV6-2 or TRBV6-3; D is unclear. Per the germline V gene, CDR1 is MNHEY and CDR2 is SVGEGT. V shed 6 bases and J shed 9 bases, with 12 bases lying between them. The CDR3 sequence is 12 residues long. As DNA, the CDR3 is TGTGCCAGCAGCTCCCTAGTCAGTGAGCAGTTCTTC. As protein: CASSSLVSEQFF.

This sequence joins TRBV5-1 and TRBJ1-3; no clear D. The CDR3 runs to 15 residues. CDR1 is SGHRS and CDR2 is YFSETQ in the germline V gene. V was cut by 0 bases and J by 0 bases, with 7 bases left in between. CDR3 loop: CASSLARSSGNTIYF. DNA of the CDR3: TGCGCCAGCAGCTTGGCAAGGAGCTCTGGAAACACCATATATTTT.

This chain links TRBV27 with TRBJ2-5, with TRBD2 identical over 9 bases. CDR3 length: 15 amino acids. Germline V lookup: CDR1 MNHEY, CDR2 SMNVEV (reference sequence). The V segment lost 2 bases and the J segment 5 bases; nucleotides outside the gene matches: 6. The CDR3 here is CASSLNAGGRETQYF. DNA for the CDR3: TGTGCCAGCAGTTTAAACGCGGGGGGGCGTGAGACCCAGTACTTC.

The sample holds one count of this clone. V is TRBV7-2 and J is TRBJ2-7, with D perhaps TRBD1 (6 bases). CDR3 length: 16 residues. Germline assignment: CDR1 SGHTA and CDR2 FQGNSA. V dropped 2 bases and J dropped 5 bases, with 19 bases sitting between them. The CDR3 reads CASSLKGLRGLHEQYF. The CDR3 DNA reads as TGTGCCAGCAGCTTAAAGGGGCTTAGGGGGTTGCACGAGCAGTACTTC. Full variable domain (outside the CDR3, taken from reference TRBV7-2 and TRBJ2-7): GAGVSQSPSNKVTEKGKDVELRCDPISGHTALYWYRQSLGQGLEFLIYFQGNSAPDKSGLPSDRFSAERTGGSVSTLTIQRTQQEDSAVYLCASSLKGLRGLHEQYFGPGTRLTVT.

V usage is TRBV24-1 and J usage is TRBJ2-1; TRBD2 agrees at 7 bases. The V gene's germline CDR1 is KGHDR and CDR2 SFDVKD. Trimming removed 4 bases from V and 2 bases from J; junction bases left unmatched: 7. The CDR3 runs 16 residues. Here the CDR3 reads CATSETGLPPYNEQFF. The CDR3 bases are TGTGCCACCAGTGAAACGGGACTACCCCCCTACAATGAGCAGTTCTTC.

The V call is TRBV28, the J call TRBJ2-5; TRBD1 is a possible D gene (6 bases). The CDR3 is 15 residues long. Trimming shortened V by 4 bases and J by 2 bases, and 14 bases separated the two germline ends. CDR1 and CDR2 from the germline V gene are MDHEN and SYDVKM. The CDR3 loop is CASSSRDKGQETQYF. The CDR3 region has the DNA TGTGCCAGCAGTTCACGGGACAAGGGACAAGAGACCCAGTACTTC.

This chain connects TRBV18 to TRBJ2-2, with 8 bases fitting TRBD1. With 3 bases clipped from V and 2 bases from J, the junction kept 8 bases outside the gene matches. The germline V gene encodes CDR1 KGHSH and CDR2 LQKENI. The CDR3 consists of 17 residues. Here the CDR3 DNA reads TGTGCCAGCTCACCTCTACCCGACAGGGGTAACACCGGGGAGCTGTTTTTT. Protein sequence: CASSPLPDRGNTGELFF. Using reference TRBV18 and TRBJ2-2 for the parts outside the CDR3, the full variable domain is NAGVMQNPRHLVRRRGQEARLRCSPMKGHSHVYWYRQLPEEGLKFMVYLQKENIIDESGMPKERFSAEFPKEGPSILRIQQVVRGDSAAYFCASSPLPDRGNTGELFFGEGSRLTVL.

V and J are TRBV5-8 and TRBJ1-1; D call uncertain. CDR1 and CDR2 from the germline V gene are SGHTS and YDEGEE. The CDR3 extends over 16 amino acids. Trimming pared 2 bases from V and 0 bases from J, leaving 14 bases between. CDR3 in DNA: TGTGCCAGCAGCTTTCGCCAGGTGTACCTGAACACTGAAGCTTTCTTT. This translates into CASSFRQVYLNTEAFF.

This clone was picked up one time. This sequence joins TRBV5-1 and TRBJ2-3, with 9 bases that match TRBD2. V lost 0 bases to trimming and J lost 3 bases; unmatched junction nucleotides: 2. The CDR3 totals 15 residues. Germline CDR1 reads SGHRS; CDR2 reads YFSETQ. CDR3 residues: CASSLGLAATDTQYF. The CDR3 nucleotides are TGCGCCAGCAGCTTGGGACTAGCGGCAACAGATACGCAGTATTTT.

The sample holds one count of this clone. The chain recombines TRBV19 with TRBJ2-7; D gene ambiguous. Trimming removed 9 bases at V and 6 bases at J, with 12 bases between. From germline, CDR1 is LNHDA and CDR2 SQIVND (reference sequence). The CDR3 spans 11 residues. The CDR3 here is CASSLGSEQYF. Here the CDR3 DNA reads TGTGCCAGCTCCCTGGGCAGCGAGCAGTACTTC.

The sample holds one count of this clone. The V gene is TRBV5-6, the J gene TRBJ2-3, with D unclear. Germline V lookup: CDR1 SGHDT, CDR2 YYEEEE. CDR3 length: 14 residues. The V gene lost 0 bases and the J gene lost 0 bases, with 5 bases spanning the gap. The DNA of the CDR3 is TGTGCCAGCAGCTTGGGGCCTAGCACAGATACGCAGTATTTT. This codes for CASSLGPSTDTQYF.